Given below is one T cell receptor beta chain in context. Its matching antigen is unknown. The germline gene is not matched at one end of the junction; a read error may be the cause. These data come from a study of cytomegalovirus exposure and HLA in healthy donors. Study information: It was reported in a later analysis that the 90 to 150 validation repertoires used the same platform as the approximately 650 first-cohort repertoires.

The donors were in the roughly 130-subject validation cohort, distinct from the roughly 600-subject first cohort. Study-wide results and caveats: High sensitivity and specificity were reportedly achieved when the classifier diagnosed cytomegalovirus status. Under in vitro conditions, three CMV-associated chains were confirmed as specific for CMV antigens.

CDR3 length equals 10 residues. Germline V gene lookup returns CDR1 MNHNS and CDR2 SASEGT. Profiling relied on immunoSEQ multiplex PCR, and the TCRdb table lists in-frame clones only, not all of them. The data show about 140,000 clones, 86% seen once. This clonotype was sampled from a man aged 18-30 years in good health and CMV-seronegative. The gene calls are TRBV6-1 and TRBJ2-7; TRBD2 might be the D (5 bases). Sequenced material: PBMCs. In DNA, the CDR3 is TGTGCCAGCAGTGAAGGTGTAGGGAGCTTC. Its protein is CASSEGVGSF.